One T cell receptor beta chain is described in this entry. These data originate in a study of blood T cell repertoires in COVID-19. Libraries were prepared by immunoSEQ multiplex PCR; TCRdb keeps only in-frame clonotypes and omits some of them. The table records approximately 130,000 clones, roughly 86% of them present only once. This CDR3 is 17 amino acids long. Trimming removed 7 bases from V and 1 base from J, with 22 bases in between. Germline CDR1 and CDR2: SEHNR and FQNEAQ (reference sequence). Sequencing was carried out using peripheral blood. This receptor was identified in a human donor in a cohort sampled during active COVID-19. The genes are TRBV7-9 and TRBJ1-1; D remains unclear. CDR3 amino acids: CASTDTARDLGNTEAFF. As DNA, the CDR3 is TGTGCCAGCACCGACACAGCTCGGGATTTAGGGAACACTGAAGCTTTCTTT.